The rows below give T cell receptor beta chains drawn from one sample of a study of T-cell reconstitution after alpha-beta-depleted transplantation in children. TCRdb itself ran the PCR reads through MiXCR, one entry per CDR3 protein. The sample carries roughly 300,000 distinct CDR3 sequences, approximately 10% recorded once. Here the sequenced sample was peripheral blood, taken 180 days after TCRalphabeta/CD19-depleted stem cell transplant. These receptors were taken from a male patient aged 2 to 9 who had a stem cell transplant for chronic granulomatous disease, so the T cells may come from the graft donor. Both conserved end residues are part of each CDR3. The D gene is left open where the match is weak. Only part of the rows carry a size: once, few, many, or a class if the clone is expanded.

v_call,d_call,clone_size,j_call,cdr3_aa,cdr3_nt
TRBV30,TRBD2,many,TRBJ2-2,CAWVGTNANTGELFF,TGTGCCTGGGTTGGGACTAACGCGAACACCGGGGAGCTGTTTTTT
TRBV6-2/TRBV6-3,-,many,TRBJ2-1,CASSYTGEQFF,TGTGCCAGCAGTTACACCGGTGAGCAGTTCTTC
TRBV5-4,-,many,TRBJ2-4,CASSSTERNIQYF,TGTGCCAGCAGCTCGACGGAAAGAAACATTCAGTACTTC
TRBV6-9,TRBD2,many,TRBJ2-3,CASSCRLAGVTDTQYF,TGTGCCAGCAGTTGTAGACTAGCGGGAGTCACAGATACGCAGTATTTT
TRBV20-1,-,few,TRBJ2-3,CSALDTFTDTQYF,TGCAGTGCCCTGGACACTTTTACAGATACGCAGTATTTT
TRBV18,-,many,TRBJ2-5,CASSQTSGLQETQYF,TGTGCCAGCTCACAAACCTCGGGACTCCAAGAGACCCAGTACTTC
TRBV5-1,TRBD2,many,TRBJ2-7,CASSHGTTGEQYF,TGCGCCAGCAGCCACGGGACTACGGGCGAGCAGTACTTC
TRBV5-1,-,many,TRBJ1-1,CASSLLAGGETEAFF,TGCGCCAGCAGCTTGTTGGCGGGGGGCGAGACTGAAGCTTTCTTT
TRBV11-1,-,few,TRBJ2-3,CASSVDRNSDTQYF,TGTGCCAGCAGCGTTGACAGGAACTCAGATACGCAGTATTTT
TRBV5-6,-,many,TRBJ1-3,CASSFRFPGNTIYF,TGTGCCAGCAGCTTTCGGTTTCCCGGAAACACCATATATTTT
TRBV27,TRBD1,many,TRBJ1-5,CASADRGGWQPQHF,TGTGCCAGCGCAGACAGGGGAGGTTGGCAGCCCCAGCATTTT
TRBV28,-,-,TRBJ1-2,CASSFLGAGYTF,TGTGCCAGCAGTTTTCTCGGGGCTGGCTACACCTTC
TRBV20-1,-,many,TRBJ1-2,CSATQGINYGYTF,TGCAGTGCTACCCAGGGGATAAACTATGGCTACACCTTC
TRBV30,TRBD2,-,TRBJ2-5,CAWSANTSGSARETQYF,TGTGCCTGGAGTGCCAACACTAGCGGGAGTGCTCGGGAGACCCAGTACTTC
TRBV11-1,TRBD2,many,TRBJ2-1,CASSLENSGRGSYNEQFF,TGTGCCAGCAGCTTAGAAAATAGCGGGAGGGGATCCTACAATGAGCAGTTCTTC
TRBV20-1,-,many,TRBJ2-3,CSARVPGTSTDTQYF,TGCAGTGCTAGAGTACCGGGAACTAGCACAGATACGCAGTATTTT
TRBV18,-,many,TRBJ2-2,CASSGILLNTGELFF,TGTGCCAGCTCGGGGATTCTCCTGAACACCGGGGAGCTGTTTTTT
TRBV10-3,TRBD1,many,TRBJ1-1,CAISQGAGTEAFF,TGTGCCATCAGCCAGGGGGCAGGCACTGAAGCTTTCTTT
TRBV20-1,TRBD2,many,TRBJ2-2,CSARVAGIYTGELFF,TGCAGTGCTAGAGTAGCGGGAATATACACCGGGGAGCTGTTTTTT
TRBV12-3/TRBV12-4,-,many,TRBJ1-6,CASSLGSGRVAPLHF,TGTGCCAGCAGTTTAGGGTCTGGCAGGGTGGCACCCCTCCACTTT
TRBV6-5,TRBD1,many,TRBJ1-1,CASSYWRTGGKGDTEAFF,TGTGCCAGCAGTTACTGGAGGACAGGGGGTAAGGGGGACACTGAAGCTTTCTTT
TRBV7-8,-,many,TRBJ1-4,CASSHKRTTIEKLFF,TGTGCCAGCAGCCACAAGCGTACTACCATTGAAAAACTGTTTTTT
TRBV29-1,TRBD1,many,TRBJ1-1,CSFQGARDTNTEAFF,TGCAGCTTCCAGGGGGCGAGAGATACGAACACTGAAGCTTTCTTT
TRBV7-9,TRBD2,-,TRBJ2-7,CASSQDDGGSSYEQYF,TGTGCCAGCAGCCAAGACGACGGGGGGAGCTCCTACGAGCAGTACTTC
TRBV6-2/TRBV6-3,TRBD2,many,TRBJ2-1,CASSYSGGPYNEQFF,TGTGCCAGCAGCTATAGCGGGGGGCCTTACAATGAGCAGTTCTTC
TRBV19,TRBD1,many,TRBJ2-1,CASHRGDRVGEQFF,TGTGCCAGTCATAGGGGGGACAGGGTCGGTGAGCAGTTCTTC
TRBV12-3/TRBV12-4,TRBD1,many,TRBJ2-3,CASSNPQKQGGLTDTQYF,TGTGCCAGCAGCAACCCACAAAAACAGGGGGGCCTCACAGATACGCAGTATTTT
TRBV7-2,-,many,TRBJ2-6,CASHTGRVLSGANVLTF,TGTGCCAGTCACACCGGACGGGTTCTCTCTGGGGCCAACGTCCTGACTTTC
TRBV10-3,TRBD2,many,TRBJ2-1,CAIRTGGYFGTSGTNEQFF,TGTGCCATCAGAACAGGGGGCTACTTCGGGACTAGCGGAACAAATGAGCAGTTCTTC
TRBV5-1,TRBD1,many,TRBJ2-7,CASSSRPGQGTYEQYF,TGCGCCAGCAGCTCACGTCCGGGACAGGGAACCTACGAGCAGTACTTC
TRBV11-2,-,many,TRBJ2-6,CASSLDTLRSGANVLTF,TGTGCCAGCAGCTTAGATACATTACGGTCTGGGGCCAACGTCCTGACTTTC
TRBV5-1,-,many,TRBJ1-1,CASSWLLGAKNTEAFF,TGCGCCAGCAGCTGGTTACTGGGGGCGAAGAACACTGAAGCTTTCTTT
TRBV28,TRBD2,many,TRBJ2-7,CASSFAGGRNEQYF,TGTGCCAGCAGTTTTGCGGGAGGAAGGAACGAGCAGTACTTC
TRBV19,-,-,TRBJ2-3,CASSPRSIHLGDTQYF,TGTGCCAGTAGTCCCCGGTCAATCCATTTGGGGGATACGCAGTATTTT
TRBV27,-,many,TRBJ2-3,CASRTDTDTQYF,TGTGCCAGCAGGACAGACACAGATACGCAGTATTTT
TRBV19,TRBD1,many,TRBJ2-5,CASSEWTGEETQYF,TGTGCCAGTAGTGAGTGGACAGGGGAGGAGACCCAGTACTTC
TRBV4-1,-,many,TRBJ2-3,CASSARDWGDVEDTQYF,TGCGCCAGCAGCGCGCGGGACTGGGGGGACGTGGAAGATACGCAGTATTTT
TRBV10-2,-,many,TRBJ2-7,CASIRGGATSYEQYF,TGCGCCAGCATAAGAGGGGGGGCAACCTCCTACGAGCAGTACTTC
TRBV5-1,TRBD2,many,TRBJ2-1,CASTWTSGRHDEQFF,TGCGCCAGCACCTGGACTAGCGGGAGGCACGATGAGCAGTTCTTC
TRBV7-9,TRBD1,many,TRBJ2-3,CASSDTTGQGTDTQYF,TGTGCCAGCAGCGATACCACGGGACAGGGAACAGATACGCAGTATTTT
TRBV5-5,-,many,TRBJ2-5,CASSAELLIETQYF,TGTGCCAGCAGCGCCGAACTGTTGATAGAGACCCAGTACTTC
TRBV7-9,-,many,TRBJ2-1,CASSLHGLRNEQFF,TGTGCCAGCAGCTTACATGGCCTTCGAAATGAGCAGTTCTTC
TRBV3-1,TRBD1,many,TRBJ2-7,CASSQDVRGNEQYF,TGTGCCAGCAGCCAAGATGTCAGGGGGAACGAGCAGTACTTC
TRBV3-1,TRBD2,many,TRBJ2-3,CASGLAGTDTQYF,TGTGCCAGCGGACTAGCGGGAACAGATACGCAGTATTTT
TRBV24-1,-,few,TRBJ1-1,CATSDTDGNTEAFF,TGTGCCACCAGTGATACCGACGGGAACACTGAAGCTTTCTTT